The rows below give T cell receptor beta chains drawn from one sample of a study of cytomegalovirus exposure and HLA in healthy donors. Measured with immunoSEQ multiplex PCR; TCRdb has only the in-frame clones, and not every one. Listed are about 200,000 clones; 0.9% to 1.4% falls within the top ten. The sequenced sample consisted of PBMCs. These receptors came from a girl aged 2-10 years in good health and CMV-seropositive. Each CDR3 is given with its conserved first and last residue. The D gene is left open where the match is weak.

d_call,v_call,j_call,cdr3_nt,cdr3_aa
.,TRBV6-5,TRBJ2-2,TGTGCCAGCAGCCCCTACCCAGGCGGGGAGCTGTTTTTT,CASSPYPGGELFF
TRBD2,TRBV5-4,TRBJ2-1,TGTGCCAGCAGCTCCCCCTTAGCGGGGAATGAGCAGTTCTTC,CASSSPLAGNEQFF
TRBD1,TRBV13,TRBJ2-7,TGTGCCAGCAGCTTAGGTGCGGGACAGGGGAACGAGCAGTACTTC,CASSLGAGQGNEQYF
.,TRBV6-5,TRBJ1-2,TGTGCCAGCAGTTCCGGACGTCTTCAGGGAGGCTACACCTTC,CASSSGRLQGGYTF
TRBD1,TRBV28,TRBJ1-5,TGTGCCAGCAGTTTATCACGGACAGGGGGCAATCAGCCCCAGCATTTT,CASSLSRTGGNQPQHF
.,TRBV5-1,TRBJ2-1,TGCGCCAGCAGCTTGGGGACATCTACCAATGAGCAGTTCTTC,CASSLGTSTNEQFF
.,TRBV9,TRBJ1-4,TGTGCCAGCAGCGTAGAGGCCGGGGGGGGAAAACTGTTTTTT,CASSVEAGGGKLFF
.,TRBV10-3,TRBJ1-5,TGTGCCATCAGTCAGACAGATCAGCCCCAGCATTTT,CAISQTDQPQHF
TRBD2,TRBV2,TRBJ2-3,TGTGCCAGCGCTCGCCTAGACGGGGGGGAGGGAGATACGCAGTATTTT,CASARLDGGEGDTQYF
.,TRBV19,TRBJ2-2,TGTGCCTCCCGGGAGGGGGAGCTGTTTTTT,CASREGELFF